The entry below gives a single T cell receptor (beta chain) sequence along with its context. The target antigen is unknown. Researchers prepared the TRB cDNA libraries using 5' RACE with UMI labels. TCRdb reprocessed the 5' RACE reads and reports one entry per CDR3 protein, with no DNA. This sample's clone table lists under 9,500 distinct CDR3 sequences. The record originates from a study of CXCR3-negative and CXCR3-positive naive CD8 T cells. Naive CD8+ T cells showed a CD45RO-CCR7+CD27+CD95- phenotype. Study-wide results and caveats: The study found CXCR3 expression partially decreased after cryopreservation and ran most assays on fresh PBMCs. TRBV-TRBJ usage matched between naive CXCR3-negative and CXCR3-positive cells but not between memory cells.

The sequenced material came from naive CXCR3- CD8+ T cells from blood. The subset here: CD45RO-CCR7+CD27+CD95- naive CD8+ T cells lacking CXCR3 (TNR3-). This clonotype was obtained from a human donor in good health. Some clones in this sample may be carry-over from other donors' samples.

The CDR3 sequence: CSVESYNEQFF. The V gene is TRBV29-1, the J gene TRBJ2-1. The germline gives CDR1 SQVTM, CDR2 ANQGSEA. The CDR3 length is 11 residues.